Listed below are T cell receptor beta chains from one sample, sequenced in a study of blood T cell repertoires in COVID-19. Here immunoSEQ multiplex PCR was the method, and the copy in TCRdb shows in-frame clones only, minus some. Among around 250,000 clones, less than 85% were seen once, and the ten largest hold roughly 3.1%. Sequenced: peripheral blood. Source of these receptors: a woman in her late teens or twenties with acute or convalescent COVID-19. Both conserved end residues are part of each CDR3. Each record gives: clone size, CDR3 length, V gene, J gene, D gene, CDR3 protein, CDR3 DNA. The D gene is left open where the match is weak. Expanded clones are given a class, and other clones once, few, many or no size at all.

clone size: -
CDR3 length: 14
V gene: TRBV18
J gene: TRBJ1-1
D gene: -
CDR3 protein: CASSLGSGNTEAFF
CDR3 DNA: TGTGCCAGCTCACTTGGTTCGGGGAACACTGAAGCTTTCTTT

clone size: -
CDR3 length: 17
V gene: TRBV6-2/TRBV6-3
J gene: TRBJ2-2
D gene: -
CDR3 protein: CASSTIRLVANTGELFF
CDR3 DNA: TGTGCCAGCAGTACAATTCGACTAGTCGCGAACACCGGGGAGCTGTTTTTT

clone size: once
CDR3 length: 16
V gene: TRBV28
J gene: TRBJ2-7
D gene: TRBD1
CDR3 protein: CASSQRGLTYSYEQYF
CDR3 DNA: TGTGCCAGCAGTCAGAGGGGGCTCACTTACTCCTACGAGCAGTACTTC

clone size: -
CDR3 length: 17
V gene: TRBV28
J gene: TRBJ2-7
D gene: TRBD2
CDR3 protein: CASSLPTVGGRLYEQYF
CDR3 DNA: TGTGCCAGCAGTTTGCCCACCGTGGGCGGGAGGCTCTACGAGCAGTACTTC

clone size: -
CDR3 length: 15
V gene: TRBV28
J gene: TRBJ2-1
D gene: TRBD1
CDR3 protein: CASSFGQAVYNEQFF
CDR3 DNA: TGTGCCAGCAGTTTCGGACAGGCGGTCTACAATGAGCAGTTCTTC

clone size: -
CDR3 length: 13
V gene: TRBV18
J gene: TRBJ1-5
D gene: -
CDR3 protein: CASSRQSNQPQHF
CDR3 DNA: TGTGCCAGCTCACGACAGAGCAATCAGCCCCAGCATTTT

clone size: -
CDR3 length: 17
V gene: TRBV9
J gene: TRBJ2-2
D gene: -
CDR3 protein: CASSVARRRSDTGELFF
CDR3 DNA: TGTGCCAGCAGCGTAGCCCGGAGGCGCTCGGACACCGGGGAGCTGTTTTTT

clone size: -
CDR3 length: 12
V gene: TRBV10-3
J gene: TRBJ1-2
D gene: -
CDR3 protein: CAIRGKSYGYTF
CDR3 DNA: TGTGCCATCCGAGGGAAGAGCTATGGCTACACCTTC

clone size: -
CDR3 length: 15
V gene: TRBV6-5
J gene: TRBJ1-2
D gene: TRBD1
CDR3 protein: CASSYIPGQIYGYTF
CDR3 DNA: TGTGCCAGCAGTTACATACCGGGACAGATCTATGGCTACACCTTC

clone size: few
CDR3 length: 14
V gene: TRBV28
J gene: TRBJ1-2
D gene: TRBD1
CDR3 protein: CASKAGGGFYGYTF
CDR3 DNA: TGTGCCAGCAAGGCAGGGGGAGGATTCTATGGCTACACCTTC

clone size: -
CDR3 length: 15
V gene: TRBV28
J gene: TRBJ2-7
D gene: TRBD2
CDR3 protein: CASRITSGNHYEQYF
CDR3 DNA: TGTGCCAGCAGAATAACTAGCGGAAACCACTACGAGCAGTACTTC

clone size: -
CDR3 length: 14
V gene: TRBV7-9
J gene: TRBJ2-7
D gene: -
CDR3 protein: CASSRIQGPHEQYF
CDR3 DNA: TGTGCCAGCAGCCGCATACAGGGTCCCCACGAGCAGTACTTC

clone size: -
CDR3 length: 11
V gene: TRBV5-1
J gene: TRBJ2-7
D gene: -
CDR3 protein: CASSFGLEQYF
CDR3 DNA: TGCGCCAGCAGCTTCGGACTCGAGCAGTACTTC

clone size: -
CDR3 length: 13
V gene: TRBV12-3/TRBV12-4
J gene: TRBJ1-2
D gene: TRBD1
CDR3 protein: CASSFTGDYGYTF
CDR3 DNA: TGTGCCAGCAGTTTTACAGGGGACTATGGCTACACCTTC

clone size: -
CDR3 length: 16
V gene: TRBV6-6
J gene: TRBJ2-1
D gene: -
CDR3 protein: CASADPRGSSYNEQFF
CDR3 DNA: TGTGCCAGCGCGGATCCTCGGGGAAGCTCCTACAATGAGCAGTTCTTC

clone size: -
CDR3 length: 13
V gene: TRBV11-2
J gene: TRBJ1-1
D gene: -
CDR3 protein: CASSFTGRIEAFF
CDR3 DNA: TGTGCCAGCAGCTTCACAGGGCGTATTGAAGCTTTCTTT

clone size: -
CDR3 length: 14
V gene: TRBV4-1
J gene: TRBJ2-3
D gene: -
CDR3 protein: CASSVAGLTDTQYF
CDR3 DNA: TGCGCCAGCAGCGTGGCGGGACTCACAGATACGCAGTATTTT

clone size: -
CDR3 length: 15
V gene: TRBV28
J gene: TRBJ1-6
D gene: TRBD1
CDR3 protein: CASRPGDRDNSPLHF
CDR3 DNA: TGTGCCAGCAGACCTGGGGACAGGGATAATTCACCCCTCCACTTT

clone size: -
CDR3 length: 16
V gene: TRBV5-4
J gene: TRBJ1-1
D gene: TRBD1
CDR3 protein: CASSLAPGQATFEAFF
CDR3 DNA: TGTGCCAGCAGCTTGGCCCCCGGACAGGCCACCTTTGAAGCTTTCTTT

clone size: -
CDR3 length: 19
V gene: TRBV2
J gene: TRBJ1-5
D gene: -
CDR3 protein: CASSEVTSWGIYSNQPQHF
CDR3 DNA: TGTGCCAGCAGTGAAGTTACCTCGTGGGGCATATATAGCAATCAGCCCCAGCATTTT

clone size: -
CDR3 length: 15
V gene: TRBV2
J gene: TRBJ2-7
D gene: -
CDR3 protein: CASRAGMGYPYEQYF
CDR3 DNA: TGTGCCAGCAGAGCCGGAATGGGCTACCCCTACGAGCAGTACTTC

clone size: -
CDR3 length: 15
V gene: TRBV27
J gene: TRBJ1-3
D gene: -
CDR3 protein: CASSLVGGSGNTIYF
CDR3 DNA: TGTGCCAGCAGTTTAGTAGGGGGTTCTGGAAACACCATATATTTT

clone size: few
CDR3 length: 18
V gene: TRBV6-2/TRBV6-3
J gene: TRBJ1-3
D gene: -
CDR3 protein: CASSYSGPLYPSGNTIYF
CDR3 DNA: TGTGCCAGCAGTTACTCCGGTCCTCTCTACCCCTCTGGAAACACCATATATTTT

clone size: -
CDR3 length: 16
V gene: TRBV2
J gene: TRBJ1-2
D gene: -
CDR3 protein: CASSVMSSGRSGGYTF
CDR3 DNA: TGTGCCAGCAGTGTAATGTCATCCGGGCGGTCGGGAGGCTACACCTTC

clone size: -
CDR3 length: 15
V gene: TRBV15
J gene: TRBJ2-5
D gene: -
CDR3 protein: CATSRVRGAGETQYF
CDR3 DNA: TGTGCCACCAGCAGAGTTCGGGGGGCGGGAGAGACCCAGTACTTC

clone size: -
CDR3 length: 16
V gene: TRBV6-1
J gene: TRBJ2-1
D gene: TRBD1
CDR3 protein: CASSVGTGRTNNEQFF
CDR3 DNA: TGTGCCAGCAGTGTGGGGACAGGTCGGACTAACAATGAGCAGTTCTTC

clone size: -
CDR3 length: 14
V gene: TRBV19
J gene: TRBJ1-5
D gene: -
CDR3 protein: CAAKSQTSNQPQHF
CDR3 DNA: TGTGCCGCAAAGTCACAAACTAGCAATCAGCCCCAGCATTTT

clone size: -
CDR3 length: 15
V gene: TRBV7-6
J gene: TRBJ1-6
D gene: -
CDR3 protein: CASSLRGSYNSPLHF
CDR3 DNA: TGTGCCAGCAGCCTCAGGGGCTCCTATAATTCACCCCTCCACTTT

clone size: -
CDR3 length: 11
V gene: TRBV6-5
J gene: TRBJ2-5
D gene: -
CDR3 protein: CASRERETQYF
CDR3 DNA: TGTGCCAGCAGGGAGAGAGAGACCCAGTACTTC

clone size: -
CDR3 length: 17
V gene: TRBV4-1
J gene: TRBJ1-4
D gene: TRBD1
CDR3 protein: CASSQQTPTGSGEKLFF
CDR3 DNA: TGCGCCAGCAGCCAACAAACGCCGACAGGGTCGGGTGAAAAACTGTTTTTT

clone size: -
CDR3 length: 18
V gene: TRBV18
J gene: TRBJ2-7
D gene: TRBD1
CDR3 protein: CASSSSGTGDVSRLEQYF
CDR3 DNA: TGTGCCAGCTCATCCTCCGGGACAGGGGACGTTAGTCGCTTGGAGCAGTACTTC

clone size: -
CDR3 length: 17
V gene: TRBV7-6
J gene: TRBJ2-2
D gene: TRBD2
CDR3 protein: CASSARRREGNTGELFF
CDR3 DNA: TGTGCCAGCAGCGCCAGGCGGCGGGAGGGAAACACCGGGGAGCTGTTTTTT